Listed below are T cell receptor beta chains from one sample, sequenced in a study of PD-L1 blockade in urothelial cancer. The assay was immunoSEQ multiplex PCR, and TCRdb's table has in-frame clones only and misses some. The data show around 63,000 clones, with roughly four fifths seen just once and 1.6% held by the top ten. The sequencing here drew on PBMCs, taken around atezolizumab (anti-PD-L1) treatment. Receptor source: a man between 65 and 85 years old with urothelial cancer. The CDR3 runs from the conserved cysteine through the conserved F or W. Each record gives: J gene, V gene, clone size, D gene, CDR3 length, CDR3 DNA, CDR3 protein. The D gene is left open where the match is weak. Clone size is shown for a subset of rows, as once, few, many or a class of expanded clone.

J gene: TRBJ1-5
V gene: TRBV27
clone size: NA
D gene: NA
CDR3 length: 14
CDR3 DNA: TGTGCCAGCAGTTTAGGAACAGACAATCAGCCCCAGCATTTT
CDR3 protein: CASSLGTDNQPQHF

J gene: TRBJ2-7
V gene: TRBV5-8
clone size: NA
D gene: TRBD2
CDR3 length: 16
CDR3 DNA: TGTGCCAGCAGCATACAACGCGGGGGGGGAGGCAACGAGCAGTACTTC
CDR3 protein: CASSIQRGGGGNEQYF

J gene: TRBJ2-3
V gene: TRBV7-2
clone size: NA
D gene: NA
CDR3 length: 13
CDR3 DNA: TGTGCCAGCAGCGTGGGGCCCACAGATACGCAGTATTTT
CDR3 protein: CASSVGPTDTQYF

J gene: TRBJ2-7
V gene: TRBV6-5
clone size: NA
D gene: NA
CDR3 length: 11
CDR3 DNA: TGTGCCAGCAGTTTCACAAACGAGCAGTACTTC
CDR3 protein: CASSFTNEQYF

J gene: TRBJ2-1
V gene: TRBV5-5
clone size: few
D gene: TRBD2
CDR3 length: 16
CDR3 DNA: TGTGCCAGCAGCCAACAACTAGCGGGAGGCGTAAGGGAGCAGTTCTTC
CDR3 protein: CASSQQLAGGVREQFF

J gene: TRBJ2-3
V gene: TRBV11-2
clone size: NA
D gene: TRBD2
CDR3 length: 16
CDR3 DNA: TGTGCCAGCAGCTTAGTGACTAGCGGGTTTGCAGATACGCAGTATTTT
CDR3 protein: CASSLVTSGFADTQYF

J gene: TRBJ2-7
V gene: TRBV27
clone size: NA
D gene: NA
CDR3 length: 13
CDR3 DNA: TGTGCCAGCAGTTCGGGACTGAGGAACGAGCAGTACTTC
CDR3 protein: CASSSGLRNEQYF

J gene: TRBJ1-3
V gene: TRBV6-1
clone size: NA
D gene: NA
CDR3 length: 14
CDR3 DNA: TGTGCCAGCAGGGCCTGGAGCTCTGGAAACACCATATATTTT
CDR3 protein: CASRAWSSGNTIYF

J gene: TRBJ1-3
V gene: TRBV5-4
clone size: NA
D gene: NA
CDR3 length: 14
CDR3 DNA: TGTGCCAGCAGCTTGGGGACAGACGGAAACACCATATATTTT
CDR3 protein: CASSLGTDGNTIYF

J gene: TRBJ1-1
V gene: TRBV10-2
clone size: once
D gene: NA
CDR3 length: 13
CDR3 DNA: TGCGCCAGCAGACAGAGACTGAACACTGAAGCTTTCTTT
CDR3 protein: CASRQRLNTEAFF

J gene: TRBJ2-7
V gene: TRBV7-7
clone size: NA
D gene: TRBD1
CDR3 length: 19
CDR3 DNA: TGTGCTAGCAGCTTAGTAGGCCCCAAACAGGGGAATTCTTTCTACGAGCAGTACTTC
CDR3 protein: CASSLVGPKQGNSFYEQYF

J gene: TRBJ2-3
V gene: TRBV11-3
clone size: NA
D gene: TRBD2
CDR3 length: 15
CDR3 DNA: TGTGCCAGCAGCTTAAAAGCGGGAGGAACAGATACGCAGTATTTT
CDR3 protein: CASSLKAGGTDTQYF

J gene: TRBJ1-3
V gene: TRBV7-9
clone size: NA
D gene: NA
CDR3 length: 17
CDR3 DNA: TGTGCCAGCAGCTCCTTCCGATCCCCGAGAACTGGAAACACCATATATTTT
CDR3 protein: CASSSFRSPRTGNTIYF

J gene: TRBJ1-3
V gene: TRBV9
clone size: NA
D gene: TRBD1
CDR3 length: 18
CDR3 DNA: TGTGCCAGCAGCCCTGAGGGGGAAAGGGGGCTGTGGGGAAACACCATATATTTT
CDR3 protein: CASSPEGERGLWGNTIYF

J gene: TRBJ2-2
V gene: TRBV4-3
clone size: NA
D gene: NA
CDR3 length: 18
CDR3 DNA: TGCGCCAGCAGCCAAGAATCGGTGCGGGATTTTAGCACCGGGGAGCTGTTTTTT
CDR3 protein: CASSQESVRDFSTGELFF

J gene: TRBJ2-1
V gene: TRBV9
clone size: NA
D gene: NA
CDR3 length: 15
CDR3 DNA: TGTGCCAGCAGCGTCCGCAGGGCCCTTGGGGATGAGCAGTTCTTC
CDR3 protein: CASSVRRALGDEQFF

J gene: TRBJ2-1
V gene: TRBV5-8
clone size: NA
D gene: TRBD2
CDR3 length: 16
CDR3 DNA: TGTGCCAGCAGCTTGGAAGCGGGAGGCGGGCGCAATGAGCAGTTCTTC
CDR3 protein: CASSLEAGGGRNEQFF

J gene: TRBJ2-7
V gene: TRBV14
clone size: NA
D gene: TRBD2
CDR3 length: 18
CDR3 DNA: TGTGCCAGCAGCCACGTTGCGGTAGCGGGAGAATCGACCTACGAGCAGTACTTC
CDR3 protein: CASSHVAVAGESTYEQYF

J gene: TRBJ1-3
V gene: TRBV7-3
clone size: few
D gene: NA
CDR3 length: 15
CDR3 DNA: TGTGCCAGCAGCTCGGAGGGAGGGCAGGGAAACACCATATATTTT
CDR3 protein: CASSSEGGQGNTIYF

J gene: TRBJ2-6
V gene: TRBV5-4
clone size: NA
D gene: NA
CDR3 length: 16
CDR3 DNA: TGTGCCAGCAGCTCTTTTAAGCGCTCTGGGGCCAACGTCCTGACTTTC
CDR3 protein: CASSSFKRSGANVLTF

J gene: TRBJ1-5
V gene: TRBV6-6
clone size: NA
D gene: NA
CDR3 length: 15
CDR3 DNA: TGTGCCAGCAGCCCAAAGGGGAGGAGCAATCAGCCCCAGCATTTT
CDR3 protein: CASSPKGRSNQPQHF

J gene: TRBJ2-7
V gene: TRBV11-3
clone size: NA
D gene: TRBD2
CDR3 length: 13
CDR3 DNA: TGTGCCAGCAGCATCGGACTAGCCTACGAGCAGTACTTC
CDR3 protein: CASSIGLAYEQYF

J gene: TRBJ2-5
V gene: TRBV2
clone size: NA
D gene: NA
CDR3 length: 13
CDR3 DNA: TGTGCCAGCATGGCACGTAGGGGAGAGACCCAGTACTTC
CDR3 protein: CASMARRGETQYF

J gene: TRBJ2-3
V gene: TRBV19
clone size: NA
D gene: TRBD2
CDR3 length: 15
CDR3 DNA: TGTGCCAGTAGAGGACTAGCGGGAGGGGCAGATACGCAGTATTTT
CDR3 protein: CASRGLAGGADTQYF

J gene: TRBJ2-1
V gene: TRBV9
clone size: few
D gene: NA
CDR3 length: 14
CDR3 DNA: TGTGCCAGCAGCCCTGCAACGGTCTACAATGAGCAGTTCTTC
CDR3 protein: CASSPATVYNEQFF

J gene: TRBJ2-7
V gene: TRBV28
clone size: NA
D gene: TRBD1
CDR3 length: 14
CDR3 DNA: TGTGCCAGCAGGGGACAGGGGAGCTCCTACGAGCAGTACTTC
CDR3 protein: CASRGQGSSYEQYF

J gene: TRBJ2-7
V gene: TRBV7-6
clone size: NA
D gene: TRBD2
CDR3 length: 14
CDR3 DNA: TGTGCCAGCAGCCGGACTAGCGGGAGTGGCGAGCAGTACTTC
CDR3 protein: CASSRTSGSGEQYF

J gene: TRBJ2-1
V gene: TRBV6-5
clone size: NA
D gene: NA
CDR3 length: 14
CDR3 DNA: TGTGCCAGCAGTTACTCCGGGGTCTATAATGAGCAGTTCTTC
CDR3 protein: CASSYSGVYNEQFF

J gene: TRBJ2-5
V gene: TRBV30
clone size: NA
D gene: NA
CDR3 length: 15
CDR3 DNA: TGTGCACTTTTGTTCCGGTCCTCGTACCAAGAGACCCAGTACTTC
CDR3 protein: CALLFRSSYQETQYF

J gene: TRBJ2-2
V gene: TRBV28
clone size: few
D gene: NA
CDR3 length: 14
CDR3 DNA: TGTGCCAGCAAACGACAGCCGAACACCGGGGAGCTGTTTTTT
CDR3 protein: CASKRQPNTGELFF

J gene: TRBJ1-1
V gene: TRBV5-5
clone size: NA
D gene: NA
CDR3 length: 13
CDR3 DNA: TGTGCCAGCAGCTTCCGGGTGGACACTGAAGCTTTCTTT
CDR3 protein: CASSFRVDTEAFF

J gene: TRBJ1-1
V gene: TRBV2
clone size: NA
D gene: TRBD1
CDR3 length: 14
CDR3 DNA: TGTGCCAGCAAATTCATCACAGGGGGCACTGAAGCTTTCTTT
CDR3 protein: CASKFITGGTEAFF

J gene: TRBJ1-1
V gene: TRBV15
clone size: NA
D gene: NA
CDR3 length: 13
CDR3 DNA: TGTGCCACCAGCAGAGATCTCGACACTGAAGCTTTCTTT
CDR3 protein: CATSRDLDTEAFF

J gene: TRBJ2-3
V gene: TRBV27
clone size: NA
D gene: NA
CDR3 length: 16
CDR3 DNA: TGTGCCAGCAGTTTATGGGGGCGGGAGTACACAGATACGCAGTATTTT
CDR3 protein: CASSLWGREYTDTQYF

J gene: TRBJ2-3
V gene: TRBV28
clone size: NA
D gene: TRBD1
CDR3 length: 14
CDR3 DNA: TGTGCCAGCAGTCTTCAGGGGGGCACAGATACGCAGTATTTT
CDR3 protein: CASSLQGGTDTQYF

J gene: TRBJ2-3
V gene: TRBV10-3
clone size: NA
D gene: TRBD2
CDR3 length: 15
CDR3 DNA: TGTGCCATTAGCTATAGCGGGAAGCCCACAGATACGCAGTATTTT
CDR3 protein: CAISYSGKPTDTQYF

J gene: TRBJ1-4
V gene: TRBV4-2
clone size: NA
D gene: TRBD1
CDR3 length: 14
CDR3 DNA: TGTGCCAGCAGCCGGACAGGGCCTAATGAAAAACTGTTTTTT
CDR3 protein: CASSRTGPNEKLFF

J gene: TRBJ1-1
V gene: TRBV18
clone size: NA
D gene: NA
CDR3 length: 15
CDR3 DNA: TGTGCCAGCTCACCACCGAACAGGGCGAACACTGAAGCTTTCTTT
CDR3 protein: CASSPPNRANTEAFF

J gene: TRBJ2-7
V gene: TRBV13
clone size: once
D gene: NA
CDR3 length: 15
CDR3 DNA: TGTGCCAGCAGCCCGCGAGACAGAAGCTCCTACGAGCAGTACTTC
CDR3 protein: CASSPRDRSSYEQYF

J gene: TRBJ1-5
V gene: TRBV18
clone size: NA
D gene: NA
CDR3 length: 13
CDR3 DNA: TGTGCCAGCGGGCCGCACAGCAATCAGCCCCAGCATTTT
CDR3 protein: CASGPHSNQPQHF

J gene: TRBJ1-5
V gene: TRBV7-2
clone size: NA
D gene: NA
CDR3 length: 15
CDR3 DNA: TGTGCCAGCAGCGACGGGAGTTATAGCAATCAGCCCCAGCATTTT
CDR3 protein: CASSDGSYSNQPQHF

J gene: TRBJ1-5
V gene: TRBV5-8
clone size: NA
D gene: NA
CDR3 length: 15
CDR3 DNA: TGTGCCAGCGTTTCAAGGGGGATTAGGAATCAGCCCCAGCATTTT
CDR3 protein: CASVSRGIRNQPQHF

J gene: TRBJ1-1
V gene: TRBV5-4
clone size: NA
D gene: NA
CDR3 length: 12
CDR3 DNA: TGTGCCAGCAGCTCCCCAAGAGGGTGGGCTTTCTTT
CDR3 protein: CASSSPRGWAFF

J gene: TRBJ1-3
V gene: TRBV19
clone size: NA
D gene: NA
CDR3 length: 15
CDR3 DNA: TGTGCCAGTAGTTCTACGGGATCCTCTGGAAACACCATATATTTT
CDR3 protein: CASSSTGSSGNTIYF

J gene: TRBJ1-5
V gene: TRBV9
clone size: NA
D gene: NA
CDR3 length: 14
CDR3 DNA: TGTGCCAGCAGCGTAGGGTCAGGCAATCAGCCCCAGCATTTT
CDR3 protein: CASSVGSGNQPQHF

J gene: TRBJ2-3
V gene: TRBV6-1
clone size: NA
D gene: TRBD1
CDR3 length: 17
CDR3 DNA: TGTGCCAGCAGTGACGACACCGGGACAGCCTTCACAGATACGCAGTATTTT
CDR3 protein: CASSDDTGTAFTDTQYF

J gene: TRBJ2-7
V gene: TRBV2
clone size: NA
D gene: NA
CDR3 length: 14
CDR3 DNA: TGTGCCAGCAGTTTAGACCCAGGGATCTCCGAGCAGTACTTC
CDR3 protein: CASSLDPGISEQYF

J gene: TRBJ2-7
V gene: TRBV7-2
clone size: once
D gene: TRBD2
CDR3 length: 16
CDR3 DNA: TGTGCCAGCAGCTTAGGTAGTAGCGGGTCCTCCTACGAGCAGTACTTC
CDR3 protein: CASSLGSSGSSYEQYF

J gene: TRBJ2-7
V gene: TRBV5-5
clone size: NA
D gene: NA
CDR3 length: 14
CDR3 DNA: TGTGCCAGCAGCTTGGGTAGCGGAGGCTACGAGCAGTACTTC
CDR3 protein: CASSLGSGGYEQYF

J gene: TRBJ2-7
V gene: TRBV5-5
clone size: NA
D gene: NA
CDR3 length: 17
CDR3 DNA: TGTGCCAGCAGCTACCCCCCTTCGGGCGGGAAAACCTACGAGCAGTACTTC
CDR3 protein: CASSYPPSGGKTYEQYF

J gene: TRBJ2-2
V gene: TRBV15
clone size: NA
D gene: TRBD2
CDR3 length: 16
CDR3 DNA: TGTGCCACCAGCAAAACGGGAGGGCCGGACACCGGGGAGCTGTTTTTT
CDR3 protein: CATSKTGGPDTGELFF

J gene: TRBJ1-5
V gene: TRBV7-7
clone size: NA
D gene: NA
CDR3 length: 13
CDR3 DNA: TGTGCCAGCAGCTTAGATCAGGGACAGCCCCAGCATTTT
CDR3 protein: CASSLDQGQPQHF